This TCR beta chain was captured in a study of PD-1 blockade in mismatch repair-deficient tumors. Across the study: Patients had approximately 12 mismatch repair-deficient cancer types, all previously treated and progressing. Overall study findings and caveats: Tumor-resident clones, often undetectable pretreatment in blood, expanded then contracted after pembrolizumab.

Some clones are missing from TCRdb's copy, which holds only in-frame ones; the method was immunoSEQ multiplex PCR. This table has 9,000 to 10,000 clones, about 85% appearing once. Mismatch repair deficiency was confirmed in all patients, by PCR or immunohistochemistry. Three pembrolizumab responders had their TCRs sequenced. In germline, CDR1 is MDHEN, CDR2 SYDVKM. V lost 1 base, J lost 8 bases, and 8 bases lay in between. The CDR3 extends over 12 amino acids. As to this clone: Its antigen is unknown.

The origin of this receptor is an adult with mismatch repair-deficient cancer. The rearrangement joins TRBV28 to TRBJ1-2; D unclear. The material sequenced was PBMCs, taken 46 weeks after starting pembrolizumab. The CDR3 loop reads CASSLFRLGYTF. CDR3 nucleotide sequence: TGTGCCAGCAGTTTATTCAGGCTCGGCTACACCTTC.